This TCR beta chain is from a study of PD-L1 blockade in urothelial cancer. Looking at the study overall: Samples came from 3 weeks, at the second dose, and 6 weeks into treatment. The study recovered a median of 141,255 T cells per blood sample.

The CDR3 extends over 14 amino acids. V lost 6 bases to trimming and J lost 4 bases, with 12 bases between them. Germline V lookup: CDR1 MNHNY, CDR2 SVGAGI (reference sequence). Described time point: peripheral blood 6 weeks after treatment start. Profiled with immunoSEQ multiplex PCR; TCRdb holds only in-frame clones, not every one. The table records roughly 120,000 clones, 80% to 90% of them present only once. The TCR originated in a man in his 60s with urothelial cancer. The source material was PBMCs, sampled around atezolizumab (anti-PD-L1) treatment. The V call is TRBV6-6, the J call TRBJ2-2; D perhaps matches TRBD1 (5 bases). The CDR3 sequence is CASRAQGFTGELFF. Written as DNA, the CDR3 is TGTGCCAGCAGGGCCCAGGGATTCACCGGGGAGCTGTTTTTT.